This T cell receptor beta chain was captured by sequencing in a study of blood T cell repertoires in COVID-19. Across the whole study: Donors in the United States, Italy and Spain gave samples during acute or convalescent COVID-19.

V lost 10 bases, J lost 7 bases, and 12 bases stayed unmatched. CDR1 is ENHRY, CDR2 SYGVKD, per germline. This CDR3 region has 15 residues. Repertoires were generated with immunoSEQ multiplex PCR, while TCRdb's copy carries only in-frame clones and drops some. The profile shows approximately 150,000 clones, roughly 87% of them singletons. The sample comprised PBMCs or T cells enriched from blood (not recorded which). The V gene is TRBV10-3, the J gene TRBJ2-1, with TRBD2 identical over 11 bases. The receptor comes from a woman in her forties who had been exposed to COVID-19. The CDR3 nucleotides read TGTGCCACAGGGGCTAGCGGGGGGACTTTTAATGAGCAGTTCTTC. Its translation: CATGASGGTFNEQFF.